This is a list of T cell receptor beta chains from one sample in a study of CD8 T cells in Susac syndrome. TCRdb ran MiXCR on the immunoSEQ multiplex PCR reads and lists one entry per CDR3 protein. The table has under 90,000 distinct CDR3 sequences, 85% to 95% seen once. Sequenced material: CD8+ T cells from PBMCs. Source of these receptors: a human donor with Susac syndrome. The CDR3 runs from the conserved cysteine through the conserved F or W. A D gene is named only where the DNA matches it firmly. The listing skips clone size in some rows; elsewhere it reads once, few, many or a size class.

D gene,V gene,J gene,clone size,CDR3 protein,CDR3 DNA
NA,TRBV27,TRBJ2-2,NA,CASSPMGTGELFF,TGTGCCAGCAGTCCGATGGGGACCGGGGAGCTGTTTTTT
TRBD2,TRBV19,TRBJ2-7,NA,CASSTLTSGSNEQYF,TGTGCCAGTAGTACTTTGACTAGCGGGAGTAACGAGCAGTACTTC
NA,TRBV4-1,TRBJ2-7,NA,CASSQDSQYEQYF,TGCGCCAGCAGCCAAGACTCCCAGTACGAGCAGTACTTC
NA,TRBV3-1,TRBJ2-2,few,CASSVTGELFF,TGTGCCAGCAGTGTTACCGGGGAGCTGTTTTTT
NA,TRBV15,TRBJ2-3,NA,CATSRDGPGQGSTDTQYF,TGTGCCACCAGCAGAGATGGCCCGGGGCAGGGGAGCACAGATACGCAGTATTTT
TRBD2,TRBV30,TRBJ2-7,NA,CAWSASGRAYEQYF,TGTGCCTGGAGCGCTAGCGGGAGGGCCTACGAGCAGTACTTC
NA,TRBV4-1,TRBJ2-7,NA,CASSFGQPYEQYF,TGCGCCAGCAGCTTTGGACAGCCTTACGAGCAGTACTTC
NA,TRBV5-1,TRBJ1-1,NA,CASSEGGQTTEAFF,TGCGCCAGCAGTGAGGGGGGACAAACCACTGAAGCTTTCTTT
NA,TRBV13,TRBJ2-6,once,CASSLGPLSGANVLTF,TGTGCCAGCAGCTTAGGCCCTCTCTCTGGGGCCAACGTCCTGACTTTC
NA,TRBV6-2/TRBV6-3,TRBJ1-5,NA,CASSYSGQYSNQPQHF,TGTGCCAGCAGTTATTCCGGACAGTATAGCAATCAGCCCCAGCATTTT
NA,TRBV5-4,TRBJ1-2,NA,CASSLGLAGAEDGYTF,TGTGCCAGCAGCTTGGGCCTCGCGGGCGCAGAGGATGGCTACACCTTC
NA,TRBV3-1,TRBJ2-7,NA,CASSQEVGIEQYF,TGTGCCAGCAGCCAAGAAGTCGGGATCGAGCAGTACTTC
NA,TRBV19,TRBJ1-1,NA,CASSISAEAFF,TGTGCCAGTAGTATCAGTGCTGAAGCTTTCTTT
NA,TRBV15,TRBJ2-3,once,CATQGLSTDTQYF,TGTGCCACGCAGGGTCTGTCCACAGATACGCAGTATTTT
TRBD1,TRBV27,TRBJ2-7,NA,CASSLGQGAFYEQYF,TGTGCCAGCAGTTTGGGGCAGGGGGCTTTCTACGAGCAGTACTTC
NA,TRBV20-1,TRBJ2-3,NA,CSARDPPDTQYF,TGCAGTGCTAGAGATCCGCCGGATACGCAGTATTTT
TRBD2,TRBV6-2/TRBV6-3,TRBJ2-3,NA,CASSPGLAGTDTQYF,TGTGCCAGCAGCCCCGGACTAGCGGGCACAGATACGCAGTATTTT
TRBD2,TRBV29-1,TRBJ2-1,NA,CSVTPGLGVPEQFF,TGCAGCGTTACCCCGGGACTAGGGGTTCCTGAGCAGTTCTTC
NA,TRBV28,TRBJ2-7,NA,CASSLVPSDYEQYF,TGTGCCAGCAGTTTGGTTCCTAGCGACTACGAGCAGTACTTC
NA,TRBV2,TRBJ2-7,NA,CASSELSKTYEQYF,TGTGCCAGCAGTGAACTTTCAAAGACCTACGAGCAGTACTTC
TRBD1,TRBV18,TRBJ2-7,NA,CASSPPGQPEQYF,TGTGCCAGCTCACCTCCGGGACAGCCCGAGCAGTACTTC
NA,TRBV12-3/TRBV12-4,TRBJ2-7,NA,CASSPGHLPYEQYF,TGTGCCAGCAGTCCGGGACACCTTCCTTACGAGCAGTACTTC
TRBD2,TRBV6-5,TRBJ2-1,NA,CATGTSGTYNEQFF,TGTGCCACTGGGACTAGCGGGACTTACAATGAGCAGTTCTTC
NA,TRBV12-3/TRBV12-4,TRBJ2-2,NA,CASSFGGLGTGELFF,TGTGCCAGCAGTTTCGGGGGTTTGGGCACCGGGGAGCTGTTTTTT
TRBD2,TRBV20-1,TRBJ2-5,NA,CSARGQTTSGQETQYF,TGCAGTGCTAGAGGACAAACGACTAGCGGCCAAGAGACCCAGTACTTC
NA,TRBV5-1,TRBJ2-7,NA,CASSWDTDYEQYF,TGCGCCAGCAGCTGGGACACCGATTACGAGCAGTACTTC
NA,TRBV4-3,TRBJ2-7,NA,CASSQATPGQSYEQYF,TGCGCCAGCAGCCAAGCGACGCCAGGGCAGTCCTACGAGCAGTACTTC
NA,TRBV20-1,TRBJ2-2,NA,CSAAGPSYTGELFF,TGCAGTGCTGCGGGACCGTCGTACACCGGGGAGCTGTTTTTT
NA,TRBV29-1,TRBJ1-2,NA,CSVRPELYGYTF,TGCAGCGTCCGGCCGGAGCTTTATGGCTACACCTTC
NA,TRBV9,TRBJ1-2,NA,CASSTPGTLYGYTF,TGTGCCAGCAGCACTCCCGGGACACTTTATGGCTACACCTTC
TRBD2,TRBV6-5,TRBJ2-1,NA,CASSTLAGDYNEQFF,TGTGCCAGCAGTACACTAGCGGGAGACTACAATGAGCAGTTCTTC
NA,TRBV30,TRBJ1-1,NA,CAWRTNTEAFF,TGTGCCTGGAGAACGAACACTGAAGCTTTCTTT
NA,TRBV20-1,TRBJ2-7,NA,CSASTRPHSYEQYF,TGCAGTGCTAGCACCCGACCCCACTCCTACGAGCAGTACTTC
TRBD1,TRBV5-1,TRBJ1-1,NA,CASSLRQGTEAFF,TGCGCCAGCAGCTTGAGACAGGGTACTGAAGCTTTCTTT
TRBD1,TRBV28,TRBJ2-1,NA,CASFGTGEQFF,TGTGCCAGCTTCGGGACAGGCGAGCAGTTCTTC
NA,TRBV27,TRBJ2-1,NA,CASSLTDSSSYNEQFF,TGTGCCAGCAGCCTGACGGACTCCAGCTCCTACAATGAGCAGTTCTTC
TRBD1,TRBV11-1,TRBJ2-7,NA,CASSSDREEYF,TGTGCCAGCAGCTCGGACAGGGAGGAGTACTTC
TRBD2,TRBV5-4,TRBJ2-7,NA,CASSPPLGLAGYEQYF,TGTGCCAGCAGCCCCCCCCTCGGACTAGCGGGCTACGAGCAGTACTTC
TRBD1,TRBV6-4,TRBJ2-5,NA,CATIRDRGFLVRQETQYF,TGTGCCACCATCCGGGACAGGGGCTTTCTTGTCCGACAAGAGACCCAGTACTTC
NA,TRBV29-1,TRBJ2-3,NA,CSVEGDRGDTDTQYF,TGCAGCGTTGAAGGGGATCGGGGAGACACAGATACGCAGTATTTT
TRBD2,TRBV27,TRBJ2-7,NA,CASSFRGAYEQYF,TGTGCCAGCAGTTTTCGGGGGGCCTACGAGCAGTACTTC
TRBD2,TRBV30,TRBJ2-1,NA,CAWEGSGTSRLNEQFF,TGTGCCTGGGAGGGGTCGGGGACTAGCAGATTGAATGAGCAGTTCTTC
NA,TRBV4-3,TRBJ2-1,NA,CASSQDYEGASSYNEQFF,TGCGCCAGCAGCCAAGACTACGAAGGCGCGAGCTCCTACAATGAGCAGTTCTTC
NA,TRBV28,TRBJ1-1,NA,CASSPPNTEAFF,TGTGCCAGCAGTCCTCCGAACACTGAAGCTTTCTTT
TRBD1,TRBV27,TRBJ2-5,once,CASSRRQGTGTQYF,TGTGCCAGCAGTCGCCGACAGGGGACGGGGACCCAGTACTTC
TRBD1,TRBV7-7,TRBJ2-7,NA,CASSDPGQGYEQYF,TGTGCTAGCAGCGATCCGGGACAGGGGTACGAGCAGTACTTC
NA,TRBV20-1,TRBJ2-5,NA,CSASWGLQETQYF,TGCAGTGCTAGCTGGGGGCTCCAAGAGACCCAGTACTTC
NA,TRBV20-1,TRBJ1-1,NA,CSATGPEVTEAFF,TGCAGTGCTACTGGACCGGAGGTCACTGAAGCTTTCTTT
NA,TRBV14,TRBJ2-1,NA,CASSHWSDGNEQFF,TGTGCCAGCAGCCATTGGTCAGATGGTAATGAGCAGTTCTTC
TRBD2,TRBV5-4,TRBJ2-5,NA,CASSSTSGSQETQYF,TGTGCCAGCAGCTCGACTAGCGGGAGCCAGGAGACCCAGTACTTC
TRBD1,TRBV28,TRBJ2-5,NA,CASSLPGQVVETQYF,TGTGCCAGCAGTTTACCGGGACAGGTAGTGGAGACCCAGTACTTC
TRBD1,TRBV7-8,TRBJ2-7,NA,CASSSGTGKHEQYF,TGTGCCAGCAGTTCCGGGACAGGGAAACACGAGCAGTACTTC
NA,TRBV20-1,TRBJ2-7,NA,CSARADPSSSLNYEQYF,TGCAGTGCTAGAGCCGACCCCAGCAGTAGCTTAAACTACGAGCAGTACTTC
NA,TRBV7-6,TRBJ2-2,NA,CASSWGSGTGELFF,TGTGCCAGCAGCTGGGGTTCGGGGACCGGGGAGCTGTTTTTT
TRBD2,TRBV30,TRBJ2-5,NA,CAWSVLRTSGETQYF,TGTGCCTGGAGTGTACTCCGGACTAGCGGTGAGACCCAGTACTTC